The T cell receptor beta chain described here comes from a study of T-cell memory formation after mild COVID-19. Study observations and caveats: A second wave of clones peaked on day 37, and their SARS-CoV-2 specificity went unconfirmed. Shrinking CD4+ clones resided mostly in CM and EM, and CD8+ ones in EMRA.

Deletions cut 3 bases from V and 1 base from J, with 6 bases between. The CDR3 contains 13 residues. Concerning this clonotype: Its target is unknown.

A single record per CDR3 protein comes from TCRdb applying MiXCR to the 5' RACE reads. The sample carries a few hundred thousand distinct CDR3 sequences, under 25% recorded once. The TCR sequence derives from an adult woman who had mild COVID-19 (a few samples of this study predate the infection). Cell type and time point are not known. V and J are TRBV12-3 or TRBV12-4 and TRBJ1-1; D unclear. Sequencing was done on a sample of PBMCs or a T cell subset sorted from them (not recorded which). This CDR3 is CASSFKPNTEAFF. The CDR3 DNA sequence: TGTGCCAGCAGTTTTAAACCGAACACTGAAGCTTTCTTT.